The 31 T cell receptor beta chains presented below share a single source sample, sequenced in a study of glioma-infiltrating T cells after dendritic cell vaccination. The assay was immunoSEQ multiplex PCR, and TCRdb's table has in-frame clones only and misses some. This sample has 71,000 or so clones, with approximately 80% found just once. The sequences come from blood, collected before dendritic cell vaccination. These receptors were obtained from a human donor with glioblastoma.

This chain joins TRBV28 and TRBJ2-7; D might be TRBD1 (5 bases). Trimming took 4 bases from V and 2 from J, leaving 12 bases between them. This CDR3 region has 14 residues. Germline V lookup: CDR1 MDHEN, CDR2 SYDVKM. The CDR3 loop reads CASSSPTAAYEQYF. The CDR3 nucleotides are TGTGCCAGCAGTTCTCCGACAGCAGCCTACGAGCAGTACTTC.

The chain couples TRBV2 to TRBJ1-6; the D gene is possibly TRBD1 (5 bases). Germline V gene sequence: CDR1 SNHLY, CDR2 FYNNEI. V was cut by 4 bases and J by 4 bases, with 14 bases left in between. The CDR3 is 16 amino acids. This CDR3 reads CASSGGTTGYNSPLHF. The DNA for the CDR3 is TGTGCCAGCAGTGGCGGGACTACGGGGTATAATTCACCCCTCCACTTT.

The CDR3 protein is CASSQVVAGGGYGYTF. The DNA for the CDR3 is TGTGCCAGCAGCCAAGTGGTGGCGGGGGGAGGCTATGGCTACACCTTC. The gene calls are TRBV4-2 and TRBJ1-2; D possibly corresponds to TRBD1 (5 bases). Germline CDR1 and CDR2: LGHNA and YNFKEQ. V was shortened by 1 base and J by 4 bases, with 16 bases between the two germline ends. The CDR3 extends over 16 amino acids.

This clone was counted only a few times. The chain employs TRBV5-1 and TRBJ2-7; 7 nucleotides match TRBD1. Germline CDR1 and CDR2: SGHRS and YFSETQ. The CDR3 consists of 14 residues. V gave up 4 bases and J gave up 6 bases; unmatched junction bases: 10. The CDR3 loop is CASSLQSTGSEQYF. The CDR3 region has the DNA TGCGCCAGCAGCCTACAATCGACAGGGAGCGAGCAGTACTTC.

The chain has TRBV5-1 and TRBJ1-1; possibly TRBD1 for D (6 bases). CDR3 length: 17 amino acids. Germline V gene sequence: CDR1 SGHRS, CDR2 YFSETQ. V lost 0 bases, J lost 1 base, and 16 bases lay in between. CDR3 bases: TGCGCCAGCAGCTTGGGTGTGGGACCCAGGGGGAACACTGAAGCTTTCTTT. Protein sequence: CASSLGVGPRGNTEAFF.

CDR3 in DNA: TGCGCCAGCAGCTTGCAGGAAAGCTATGGCTACACCTTC. Amino acids: CASSLQESYGYTF. The J gene is TRBJ1-2, the V gene TRBV5-1; D unresolved. The germline gives CDR1 SGHRS, CDR2 YFSETQ. CDR3 length equals 13 residues. Trimming pared 1 base from V and 4 bases from J, leaving 8 bases between.

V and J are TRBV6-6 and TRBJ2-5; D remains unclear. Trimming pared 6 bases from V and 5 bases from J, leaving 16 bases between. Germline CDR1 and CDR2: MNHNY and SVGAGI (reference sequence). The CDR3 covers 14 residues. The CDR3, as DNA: TGTGCCAGCAGCTACCCGGGTGAGGCGGAGACCCAGTACTTC. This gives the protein CASSYPGEAETQYF.

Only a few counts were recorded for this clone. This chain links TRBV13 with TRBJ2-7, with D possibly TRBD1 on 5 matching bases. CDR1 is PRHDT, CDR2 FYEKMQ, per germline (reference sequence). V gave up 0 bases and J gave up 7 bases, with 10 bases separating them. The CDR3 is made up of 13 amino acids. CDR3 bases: TGTGCCAGCAGCTTAGGGGTAGGGGAAGAGCAGTACTTC. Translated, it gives CASSLGVGEEQYF.

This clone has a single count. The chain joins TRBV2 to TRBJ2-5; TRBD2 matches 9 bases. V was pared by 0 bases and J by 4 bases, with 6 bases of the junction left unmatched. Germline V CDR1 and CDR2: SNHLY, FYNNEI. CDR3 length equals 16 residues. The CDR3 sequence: CASSEAWRGGGETQYF. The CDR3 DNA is TGTGCCAGCAGTGAAGCGTGGCGGGGGGGCGGAGAGACCCAGTACTTC.

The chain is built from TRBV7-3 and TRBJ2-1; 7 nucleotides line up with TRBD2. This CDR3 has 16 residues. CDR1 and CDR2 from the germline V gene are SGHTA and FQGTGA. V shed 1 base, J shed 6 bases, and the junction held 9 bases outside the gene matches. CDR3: CASSLRGGVRGNEQFF. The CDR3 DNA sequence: TGTGCCAGCAGCTTAAGGGGGGGGGTACGGGGCAATGAGCAGTTCTTC.

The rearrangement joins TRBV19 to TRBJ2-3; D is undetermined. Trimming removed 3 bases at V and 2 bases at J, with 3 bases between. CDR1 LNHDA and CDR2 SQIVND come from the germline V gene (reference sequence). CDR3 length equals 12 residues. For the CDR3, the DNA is TGTGCCAGTAGTATCAACACAGATACGCAGTATTTT. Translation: CASSINTDTQYF.

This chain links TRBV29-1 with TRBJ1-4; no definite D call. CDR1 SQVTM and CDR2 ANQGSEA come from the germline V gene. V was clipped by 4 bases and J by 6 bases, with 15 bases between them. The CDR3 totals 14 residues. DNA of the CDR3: TGCAGCGTTGGGGCAAGTCCGCAATATGAAAAACTGTTTTTT. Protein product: CSVGASPQYEKLFF.

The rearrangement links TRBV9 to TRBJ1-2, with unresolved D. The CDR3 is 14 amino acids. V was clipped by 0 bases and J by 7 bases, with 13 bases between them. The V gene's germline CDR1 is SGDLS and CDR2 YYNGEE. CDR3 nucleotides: TGTGCCAGCAGCGTAGCTTCCGATGTCGGTGGCTACACCTTC. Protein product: CASSVASDVGGYTF.

This CDR3 reads CASSENSGGPTEQFF. In DNA, the CDR3 is TGTGCCAGCAGCGAAAATAGCGGGGGGCCTACGGAGCAGTTCTTC. The rearrangement links TRBV7-8 to TRBJ2-1, with 10 bases that match TRBD2. The CDR3 loop spans 15 amino acids. The V gene's germline CDR1 is SGHVS and CDR2 FQNEAQ. The ends lost 5 bases at V and 10 bases at J; junction bases unmatched: 11.

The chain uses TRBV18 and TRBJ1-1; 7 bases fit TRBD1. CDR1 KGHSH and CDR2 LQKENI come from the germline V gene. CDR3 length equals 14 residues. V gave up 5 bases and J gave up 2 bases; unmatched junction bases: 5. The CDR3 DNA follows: TGTGCCAGCTCAACGGGACAGTCTAACACTGAAGCTTTCTTT. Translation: CASSTGQSNTEAFF.

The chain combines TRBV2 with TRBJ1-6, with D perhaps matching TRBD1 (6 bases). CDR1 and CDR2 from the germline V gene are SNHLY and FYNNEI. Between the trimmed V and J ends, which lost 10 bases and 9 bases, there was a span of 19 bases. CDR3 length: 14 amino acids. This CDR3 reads CAISIKGGGSPLHF. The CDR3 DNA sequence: TGTGCCATCAGCATAAAAGGGGGGGGTTCACCCCTCCACTTT.

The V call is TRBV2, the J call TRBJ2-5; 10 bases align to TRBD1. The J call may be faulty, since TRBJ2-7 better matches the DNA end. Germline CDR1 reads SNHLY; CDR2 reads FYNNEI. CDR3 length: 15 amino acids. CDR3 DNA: TGTGCCAGCAGTGAGACTGGGACAGGGGTCTACGAGCAGTACTTC. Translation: CASSETGTGVYEQYF.

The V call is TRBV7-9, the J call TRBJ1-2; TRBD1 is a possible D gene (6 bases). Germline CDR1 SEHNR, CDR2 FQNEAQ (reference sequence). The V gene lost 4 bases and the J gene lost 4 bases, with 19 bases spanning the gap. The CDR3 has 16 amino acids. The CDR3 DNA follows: TGTGCCAGCAGCTCCCTTCCCCTACAGGGTGGCTATGGCTACACCTTC. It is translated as CASSSLPLQGGYGYTF.

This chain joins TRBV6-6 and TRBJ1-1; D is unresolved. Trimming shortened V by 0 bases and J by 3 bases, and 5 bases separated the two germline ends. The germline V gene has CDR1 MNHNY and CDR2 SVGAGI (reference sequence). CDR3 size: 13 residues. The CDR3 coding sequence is TGTGCCAGCAGTTACTCGTCCGACACTGAAGCTTTCTTT. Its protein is CASSYSSDTEAFF.

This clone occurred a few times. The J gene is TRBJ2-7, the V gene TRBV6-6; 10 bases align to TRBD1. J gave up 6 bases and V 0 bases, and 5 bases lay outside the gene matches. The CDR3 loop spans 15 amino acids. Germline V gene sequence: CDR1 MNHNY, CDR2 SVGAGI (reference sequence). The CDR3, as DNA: TGTGCCAGCAGTTACTCGGGAGACAGGGGGCGCGAGCAGTACTTC. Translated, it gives CASSYSGDRGREQYF.

Here the CDR3 reads CASSTSGWQPQHF. CDR3 DNA: TGTGCCAGTAGTACATCGGGGTGGCAGCCCCAGCATTTT. The chain couples TRBV19 to TRBJ1-5; D call uncertain. V was cut by 4 bases and J by 7 bases, with 11 bases left in between. CDR3 size: 13 residues. Germline CDR1 LNHDA, CDR2 SQIVND (reference sequence).

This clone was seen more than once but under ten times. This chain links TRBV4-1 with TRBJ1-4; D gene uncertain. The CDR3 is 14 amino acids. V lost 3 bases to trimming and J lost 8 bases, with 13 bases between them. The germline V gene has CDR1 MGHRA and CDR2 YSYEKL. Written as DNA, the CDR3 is TGCGCCAGCAGCCAGGGAAGTTCGGGGGAAAAACTGTTTTTT. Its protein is CASSQGSSGEKLFF.

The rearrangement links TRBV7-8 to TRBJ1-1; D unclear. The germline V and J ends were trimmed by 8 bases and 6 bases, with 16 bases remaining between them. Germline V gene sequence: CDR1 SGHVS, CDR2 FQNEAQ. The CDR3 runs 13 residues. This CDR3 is CASRPGTGSEAFF. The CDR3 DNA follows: TGTGCCAGCCGTCCGGGTACCGGGTCTGAAGCTTTCTTT.

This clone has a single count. The DNA of the CDR3 is TGTGCCAGCAGCTTGGGGGACAGGGGAGGTGGCTACACCTTC. Protein: CASSLGDRGGGYTF. The chain carries TRBV5-6 and TRBJ1-2, with 10 nucleotides matching TRBD1. Germline CDR1 SGHDT, CDR2 YYEEEE. The CDR3 contains 14 residues. V lost 0 bases to trimming and J lost 7 bases; unmatched junction nucleotides: 3.

This CDR3 is CASSRTSGGTDTQYF. The CDR3 DNA reads as TGCGCCAGCAGCCGGACTAGCGGGGGCACAGATACGCAGTATTTT. This chain joins TRBV4-1 and TRBJ2-3; 12 bases match TRBD2. This CDR3 has 15 residues. Germline values: CDR1 MGHRA, CDR2 YSYEKL. V lost 4 bases to trimming and J lost 1 base; unmatched junction nucleotides: 0.

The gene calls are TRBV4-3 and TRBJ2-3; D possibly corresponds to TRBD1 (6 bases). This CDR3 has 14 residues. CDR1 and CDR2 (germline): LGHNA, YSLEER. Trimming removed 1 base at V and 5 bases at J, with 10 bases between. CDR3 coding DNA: TGCGCCAGCAGCCAAGGCCCAGGGGTAGATACGCAGTATTTT. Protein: CASSQGPGVDTQYF.

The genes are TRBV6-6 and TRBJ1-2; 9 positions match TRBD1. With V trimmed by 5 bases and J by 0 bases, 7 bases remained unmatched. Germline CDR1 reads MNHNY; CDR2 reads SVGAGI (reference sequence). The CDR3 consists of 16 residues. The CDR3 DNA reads TGTGCCAGCAGTCGACAGGGGGAGAAGCCTAACTATGGCTACACCTTC. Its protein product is CASSRQGEKPNYGYTF.

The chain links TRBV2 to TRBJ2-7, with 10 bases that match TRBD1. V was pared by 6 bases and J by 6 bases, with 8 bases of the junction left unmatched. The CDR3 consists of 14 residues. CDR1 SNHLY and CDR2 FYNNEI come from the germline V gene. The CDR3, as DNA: TGTGCCAGCAGGCTGACAGGGGGCGAAGGCGAGCAGTACTTC. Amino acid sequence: CASRLTGGEGEQYF.

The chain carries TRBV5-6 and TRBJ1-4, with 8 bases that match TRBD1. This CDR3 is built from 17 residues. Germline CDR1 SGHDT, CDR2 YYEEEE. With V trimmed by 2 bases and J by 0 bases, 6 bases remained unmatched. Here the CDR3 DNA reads TGTGCCAGCAGCTTCGGACAGGGACCTTCAACTAATGAAAAACTGTTTTTT. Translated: CASSFGQGPSTNEKLFF.

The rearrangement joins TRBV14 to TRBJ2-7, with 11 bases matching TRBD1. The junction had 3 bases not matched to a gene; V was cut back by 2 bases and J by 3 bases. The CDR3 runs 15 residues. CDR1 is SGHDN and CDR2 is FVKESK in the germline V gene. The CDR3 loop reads CASSQSGTGGYEQYF. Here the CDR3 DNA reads TGTGCCAGCAGCCAATCCGGGACAGGGGGCTACGAGCAGTACTTC.

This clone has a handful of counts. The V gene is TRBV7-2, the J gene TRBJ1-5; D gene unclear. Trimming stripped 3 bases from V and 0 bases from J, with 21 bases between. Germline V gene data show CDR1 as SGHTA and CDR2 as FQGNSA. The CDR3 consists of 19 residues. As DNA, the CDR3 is TGTGCCAGCAGCTTGGACCCGGAGGATTGGGTAGATAGCAATCAGCCCCAGCATTTT. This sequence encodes CASSLDPEDWVDSNQPQHF.